The T cell receptor beta chain under discussion was sequenced for a study of blood T cell repertoires in COVID-19 (dated by TCRdb to about 2020). Regarding the research as a whole: Samples from collaborators originated in the United States, Italy and Spain and spanned both the acute and convalescent phases of COVID-19. The prospective study material was composed of cDNA or gDNA derived from T cells, B-cell-depleted T cells, or PBMCs. Subjects who had been exposed to COVID-19, were actively infected with it, or had recovered from it provided the deeply sampled blood TCRbeta repertoires that made up the dataset. A freely available public database, intended as a resource for researchers studying the immune response to SARS-CoV-2, is where the repertoires were released. The samples were drawn from two sources: the first 160 participants of the ongoing ImmuneRACE study, and 1,200 or so subjects contributed by 6 global collaborators. Sample metadata almost always included a de-identified subject ID, COVID-19 status, age in years and sex. Where available, HLA class I and class II types were taken from metadata supplied by the sample provider and were not determined by assay-based typing. What the work shows at the level of the full study, not this receptor alone: Clinical and demographic metadata were provided uncurated, with the amount varying by source and participant.

A remark on this clone: The clone's antigen remains unknown. There are no base qualities to consult, and no much larger clone falls within one base.

For this chain, trimming is 5 bases at the V end and 4 bases at the J end, and the number of junction bases without a gene match is 6. Spanning cysteine to phenylalanine, the CDR3 consists of 15 amino acids. Here the CDR3 DNA is all that survives: 45 bases in frame from base 1. Based on the germline V gene (reference sequence), the CDR1 and CDR2 sequences are SGHNT and YYREEE. TCRbeta CDR3 regions were amplified from genomic DNA by means of the immunoSEQ Assay, a bias-controlled multiplex PCR. The source study handled its data this way. Within the assay, amplification of reference gene primers was used to estimate how many nucleated cells each sample contained. To quantify the absolute abundance of each unique TCRbeta CDR3 rearrangement, sequence reads were collapsed and filtered. For each sample, productive Simpson clonality was calculated as the square root of Simpson's diversity index over productive rearrangements. TCRdb took this table from immuneACCESS and kept in-frame rearrangements with V and J called. Such tables lack part of the clones; where checked against another copy, unresolved V genes explain under half of the gap, and the rest is unexplained. V and J calls and clone size are as listed in that table; D and trimming were resolved from the DNA. In all, the sample holds approximately 100,000 clones, and roughly nine tenths of those were seen once. Clones ranked in the top ten supply about 30% of the sample.

Each collaborating institution followed its own protocols to collect whole blood in K2EDTA tubes. For TCRbeta analysis, collaborators shipped samples as frozen whole blood, isolated PBMCs, or DNA extracted from either of those sample types. Sequenced material: peripheral blood. The receptor was isolated from a woman older than 75 with acute or convalescent COVID-19. The sequence is built from TRBV5-4 and TRBJ2-5; 12 bases in between match TRBD2. The CDR3 amino acid sequence is: CASSYASGGGETQYF. In nucleotides, the sequence is TGTGCCAGCAGTTACGCTAGCGGGGGGGGAGAGACCCAGTACTTC.